The 21 T cell receptor beta chains below all came from one sample that was sequenced in a study of response to subunit inactivated influenza vaccine. MiXCR, applied by TCRdb to the RT-PCR reads, yields one record per CDR3 protein. The sample carries 500,000 to 600,000 distinct CDR3 sequences, approximately 12% recorded once. Sequenced material: PBMCs from blood, taken on the day of vaccination. These receptors were collected from a man aged 50-60 years who received an inactivated influenza vaccine.

This clonotype was detected a few times. V gene TRBV20-1 combines with J gene TRBJ2-7; 9 bases fit TRBD1. V was clipped by 0 bases and J by 12 bases; unmatched bases: 9. Germline loops: CDR1 DFQATT, CDR2 SNEGSKA (reference sequence). CDR3 size: 13 residues. In DNA, the CDR3 is TGCAGTGCTAGAGATGGGACAGGGATATCGACGTACTTC. This encodes CSARDGTGISTYF.

V usage is TRBV12-3 or TRBV12-4 and J usage is TRBJ2-3; TRBD1 matches 7 bases. The CDR3 has 18 amino acids. The CDR3 region has the DNA TGTACCCTCTGCCCAGCGTGGGGGACAGAGGAGCGCACAGATACGCAGTATTTT. Translated: CTLCPAWGTEERTDTQYF.

This chain uses TRBV7-2 with TRBJ1-4, with unresolved D. CDR3 length: 14 amino acids. Germline V gene lookup returns CDR1 SGHTA and CDR2 FQGNSA. Deletions cut 5 bases from V and 4 bases from J, with 11 bases between. The CDR3 nucleotides are TGTGCCAGCAGCCGGTCACAGCGTAATGAAAAACTGTTTTTT. Translating it yields CASSRSQRNEKLFF.

The V gene is TRBV29-1, the J gene TRBJ2-1, with 11 bases fitting TRBD1. J gave up 6 bases and V 6 bases, and 4 bases lay outside the gene matches. Germline CDR1 SQVTM, CDR2 ANQGSEA. This CDR3 region has 13 residues. This CDR3 is CSVGTGGTNEQFF. The CDR3 DNA is TGCAGCGTCGGGACAGGGGGAACCAATGAGCAGTTCTTC.

The chain links TRBV11-1 to TRBJ1-3, with D possibly TRBD1 on 5 matching bases. Trimming took 7 bases from V and 0 from J, leaving 22 bases between them. Germline assignment: CDR1 SGHAT and CDR2 FQDESV (reference sequence). This CDR3 has 18 residues. The CDR3 DNA follows: TGTGCCAGCAACTATCCTTCCCATCTTACAGGCTCTGGAAACACCATATATTTT. This gives the protein CASNYPSHLTGSGNTIYF.

To note about this clonotype: At one boundary the junction diverges from the germline segment, which might be a read error. J is TRBJ2-7 and V is TRBV4-3; 11 nucleotides line up with TRBD1. CDR1 is LGHNA, CDR2 YSLEER, per germline. This CDR3 contains 14 residues. The CDR3 reads CVSSLGTGGYEQYF. The CDR3 coding sequence is TGCGTCAGCAGCCTGGGGACAGGGGGCTACGAGCAGTACTTC.

This clonotype was seen a few times. The chain combines TRBV5-6 with TRBJ2-1; 9 nucleotides match TRBD2. Germline V gives CDR1 SGHDT, CDR2 YYEEEE. CDR3 length: 15 amino acids. V lost 0 bases and J lost 10; bases outside the gene matches: 8. CDR3 coding DNA: TGTGCCAGCAGCTTGGCTAGCGGGGCCCAGGGGGAGCAGTTCTTC. This sequence encodes CASSLASGAQGEQFF.

The rearrangement joins TRBV12-3 or TRBV12-4 to TRBJ2-2, with 12 bases fitting TRBD2. V shed 5 bases and J 2 bases; nucleotides not matched to a gene: 3. The CDR3 contains 16 residues. CDR3 DNA: TGTGCCAGCAGTCGGACTAGCGGGGTCAACACCGGGGAGCTGTTTTTT. Translating gives CASSRTSGVNTGELFF.

The chain is built from TRBV12-3 or TRBV12-4 and TRBJ2-1; D is possibly TRBD2 (6 bases). The CDR3 is made up of 15 amino acids. V dropped 3 bases and J dropped 7 bases, with 16 bases sitting between them. The CDR3 is CASSFGGTFLNEQFF. DNA for the CDR3: TGTGCCAGCAGTTTTGGGGGGACCTTCTTGAATGAGCAGTTCTTC.

At least ten counts were recorded for this clonotype. The chain carries TRBV5-1 and TRBJ1-2, with D perhaps matching TRBD1 (6 bases). Germline-derived CDR1 and CDR2 are SGHRS and YFSETQ. Trimming took off 2 bases at V and 4 bases at J, with 12 bases between the two ends. The CDR3 extends over 14 amino acids. CDR3 protein: CASSLQGGGYGYTF. As DNA, the CDR3 is TGCGCCAGCAGCTTACAGGGAGGAGGCTATGGCTACACCTTC.

The rearrangement joins TRBV5-5 to TRBJ1-5; no definite D call. CDR1 and CDR2 from the germline V gene are SGHKS and YYEKEE (reference sequence). The ends were cut back, 4 bases at V and 5 bases at J, with 10 bases in the middle. CDR3 size: 13 residues. CDR3 amino acids: CASSPWLDQPQHF. The CDR3 DNA reads as TGTGCCAGCAGCCCCTGGCTGGATCAGCCCCAGCATTTT. Drawing the rest from reference TRBV5-5 and TRBJ1-5, the complete variable domain is DAGVTQSPTHLIKTRGQQVTLRCSPISGHKSVSWYQQVLGQGPQFIFQYYEKEERGRGNFPDRFSARQFPNYSSELNVNALLLGDSALYLCASSPWLDQPQHFGDGTRLSIL.

This clonotype occurred a few times. Here the CDR3 DNA reads TGTGCCAGCAGTTTAGGGGACAGGGGGCGATTTGGGGAGACCCAGTACTTC. Amino acid sequence: CASSLGDRGRFGETQYF. The chain employs TRBV12-3 or TRBV12-4 and TRBJ2-5, with TRBD1 identical over 12 bases. V shed 1 base and J 5 bases; nucleotides not matched to a gene: 8. The CDR3 covers 17 residues.

This clonotype has at least ten counts. The chain uses TRBV13 and TRBJ2-6; D uncertain. V was clipped by 4 bases and J by 0 bases, with 7 bases between them. Looked up from germline, CDR1 is PRHDT and CDR2 is FYEKMQ (reference sequence). This CDR3 has 15 residues. CDR3 region: CASSSQGSGANVLTF. CDR3 DNA: TGTGCCAGCAGCTCTCAAGGCTCTGGGGCCAACGTCCTGACTTTC.

This clonotype appeared many times. This chain connects TRBV14 to TRBJ2-2, with 7 bases aligning to TRBD1. Trimming at V came to 2 bases and at J to 3 bases, leaving 9 bases not matched to a gene. The CDR3 sequence is 17 residues long. Germline CDR1 SGHDN, CDR2 FVKESK. CDR3 loop: CASSQHTGTVYTGELFF. In nucleotides, the CDR3 is TGTGCCAGCAGCCAACACACCGGGACAGTCTACACCGGGGAGCTGTTTTTT.

The chain is built from TRBV5-1 and TRBJ2-4; D is possibly TRBD2 (6 bases). Germline-derived CDR1 and CDR2 are SGHRS and YFSETQ. V lost 1 base, J lost 1 base, and 15 bases lay in between. This CDR3 is built from 17 residues. The CDR3 protein is CASSLFGSDSAKNIQYF. In DNA form, the CDR3 reads TGCGCCAGCAGCTTGTTCGGGAGCGACTCGGCCAAAAACATTCAGTACTTC.

The V and J genes are TRBV7-6 and TRBJ2-5; TRBD1 matches at 9 bases. The V gene end was trimmed by 3 bases and the J gene end by 1 base; junction bases not matched to a gene: 21. Per germline, CDR1 SGHVS and CDR2 FNYEAQ. The CDR3 extends over 21 amino acids. The CDR3 loop is CASSFFRTMGGQGLIQETQYF. The CDR3 DNA reads TGTGCCAGCAGCTTTTTCCGGACGATGGGAGGACAGGGGTTGATCCAAGAGACCCAGTACTTC.

This clonotype was found a few times. The chain is built from TRBV29-1 and TRBJ2-1; 10 nucleotides match TRBD2. Germline CDR1 is SQVTM and CDR2 is ANQGSEA. This CDR3 spans 16 amino acids. The trim removed 3 bases at V and 8 bases at J, leaving 13 bases unmatched. This CDR3 is CSVEEPLAGGRYEQFF. DNA for the CDR3: TGCAGCGTTGAGGAACCCTTAGCGGGAGGTCGGTATGAGCAGTTCTTC.

This clonotype came up a few times. V gene TRBV29-1 combines with J gene TRBJ1-2; maybe TRBD1 (6 bases). The CDR3 sequence is 12 residues long. V was clipped by 6 bases and J by 7 bases, with 15 bases between them. Germline loops: CDR1 SQVTM, CDR2 ANQGSEA. The CDR3 DNA sequence: TGCAGCGTAGAACCGAACAGGGTTGGCTACACCTTC. Protein product: CSVEPNRVGYTF.

In its sample, this clonotype was seen once. The V call is TRBV7-6, the J call TRBJ2-2; D not resolved. The CDR3 extends over 12 amino acids. V shed 5 bases and J shed 4 bases, with 5 bases lying between them. In germline, CDR1 is SGHVS, CDR2 FNYEAQ. The CDR3 loop is CASSDPTGELFF. The CDR3, as DNA: TGTGCCAGCAGCGATCCCACCGGGGAGCTGTTTTTT.

The CDR3 loop is CASSYGRNANTGELFF. The DNA of the CDR3 is TGTGCCAGCAGTTACGGACGTAACGCGAACACCGGGGAGCTGTTTTTT. This chain joins TRBV6-2 or TRBV6-3 and TRBJ2-2, with D unclear. Trimming cost V 2 bases and J 0 bases, with 10 bases left between them. Germline V gene sequence: CDR1 MNHEY, CDR2 SVGEGT. The CDR3 loop spans 16 amino acids.

This clonotype was counted between two and nine times. V is TRBV15 and J is TRBJ2-7; no clear D. Germline lookup yields CDR1 LNHNV and CDR2 YYDKDF (reference sequence). The CDR3 covers 12 residues. V lost 1 base to trimming and J lost 2 bases, with 3 bases between them. In nucleotides, the CDR3 is TGTGCCACCAGCAGAGGTACCTACGAGCAGTACTTC. It specifies CATSRGTYEQYF.